Listed below are T cell receptor beta chains from one sample, sequenced in a study of T-cell reconstitution after alpha-beta-depleted transplantation in children. TCRdb re-derived calls from the PCR reads in MiXCR, one entry per CDR3 protein. This table has some 200,000 distinct CDR3 sequences, approximately 9.9% appearing once. The material was PBMCs from the stem cell graft donor, obtained from the stem cell graft. The receptors come from a human donor who donated a stem cell graft to a child with SCID. Both conserved end residues are part of each CDR3. A D gene is named only where the DNA matches it firmly. Rows give clone size only sometimes, using once, few, many, or a class for an expanded clone.

cdr3_length	v_call	clone_size	d_call	j_call	cdr3_nt	cdr3_aa
14	TRBV6-5	many	NA	TRBJ2-2	TGTGCCAGCAGTTCGAAAATCTCTACCGGGGAGCTGTTTTTT	CASSSKISTGELFF
13	TRBV27	many	TRBD1	TRBJ1-2	TGTGCCAGCAGTATGCGACAGGGCTATGGCTACACCTTC	CASSMRQGYGYTF
13	TRBV7-9	many	NA	TRBJ2-7	TGTGCCAGCTCTGAGAGTAAGAGGGACGAGCAGTACTTC	CASSESKRDEQYF
14	TRBV5-1	many	NA	TRBJ2-7	TGCGCCAGCAGCTTGGGACATGAGACCTACGAGCAGTACTTC	CASSLGHETYEQYF
16	TRBV7-2	many	NA	TRBJ2-5	TGTGCCAGCAGCCCTCTGGGAGCAGGGAGTTTTGAGACCCAGTACTTC	CASSPLGAGSFETQYF
18	TRBV27	many	TRBD1	TRBJ1-4	TGTGCCAGCAGACGAACAGGGGGCGAGTACGGGACTAATGAAAAACTGTTTTTT	CASRRTGGEYGTNEKLFF
14	TRBV5-1	many	NA	TRBJ2-3	TGCGCCAGCAGCTTGGTAGGGCATACAGATACGCAGTATTTT	CASSLVGHTDTQYF
14	TRBV5-4	NA	NA	TRBJ1-2	TGTGCCAGCAGCTCCGCGGGTGTAAGAAATGGCTACACCTTC	CASSSAGVRNGYTF
16	TRBV7-2	NA	NA	TRBJ2-2	TGTGCCAGCAGCTTTCCAGTAGCTTTAAGAACCGGGGAGCTGTTTTTT	CASSFPVALRTGELFF
14	TRBV12-3/TRBV12-4	many	TRBD2	TRBJ2-7	TGTGCCAGCAGTCGAGCGGGGGGATCCTACGAGCAGTACTTC	CASSRAGGSYEQYF
14	TRBV5-1	many	NA	TRBJ2-3	TGCGCCAGCAGCTTGGACGGGGGCACAGATACGCAGTATTTT	CASSLDGGTDTQYF
16	TRBV5-1	many	TRBD2	TRBJ2-5	TGCGCCAGCAGCCCGGTGGCAGGGAGGGTCGGGGAGACCCAGTACTTC	CASSPVAGRVGETQYF
13	TRBV20-1	many	TRBD1	TRBJ2-7	TGCAGTGCTAGAGTCAGGGGGCACTACGAGCAGTACTTC	CSARVRGHYEQYF
15	TRBV5-1	many	TRBD1	TRBJ1-2	TGCGCCAGCAGCTATGGACAGGGGACCAACTATGGCTACACCTTC	CASSYGQGTNYGYTF
14	TRBV5-1	many	TRBD1	TRBJ2-2	TGCGCCAGCAGCGCGGACAGGGTGGCCGGGGAGCTGTTTTTT	CASSADRVAGELFF
16	TRBV4-2	many	NA	TRBJ2-7	TGTGCCAGCAGCCAAGATGCAGCTATCAGCTCCTACGAGCAGTACTTC	CASSQDAAISSYEQYF
14	TRBV18	many	NA	TRBJ2-2	TGTGCCAGCTCGCCCAGCAGGGACACCGGGGAGCTGTTTTTT	CASSPSRDTGELFF
15	TRBV18	NA	NA	TRBJ1-5	TGTGCCAGCTCTCTCAACGGGAGGGCTGGGCAGCCCCAGCATTTT	CASSLNGRAGQPQHF
13	TRBV7-2	many	NA	TRBJ1-1	TGTGCCAGCAGCTTCCTCCGGGGGAGGGAAGCTTTCTTT	CASSFLRGREAFF
14	TRBV29-1	many	NA	TRBJ2-1	TGCAGCGTCCTGGACGGTAGCTCCTACAATGAGCAGTTCTTC	CSVLDGSSYNEQFF
14	TRBV2	many	NA	TRBJ1-1	TGTGCCAGCAGTGTGACGGCTAGCCTGACTGAAGCTTTCTTT	CASSVTASLTEAFF
14	TRBV29-1	many	NA	TRBJ2-3	TGCAGCGTCCTCCAGGGGATCGTCCCGGATACGCAGTATTTT	CSVLQGIVPDTQYF
16	TRBV24-1	many	NA	TRBJ1-5	TGTGCCACCAGTGAATCAGGGGCCTATAGCAATCAGCCCCAGCATTTT	CATSESGAYSNQPQHF
15	TRBV5-1	many	NA	TRBJ2-3	TGCGCCAGCAGCTTAAGCGTTCCTCTTACAGATACGCAGTATTTT	CASSLSVPLTDTQYF
14	TRBV12-3/TRBV12-4	many	TRBD1	TRBJ1-3	TGTGCCAGCAGTGTCGACAGGGTTAGAAACACCATATATTTT	CASSVDRVRNTIYF
13	TRBV5-6	many	NA	TRBJ1-1	TGTGCCAGCAGCGTGGACAGTAGCACTGAAGTTTTCTTT	CASSVDSSTEVFF
18	TRBV19	many	NA	TRBJ1-5	TGTGCCAGTAGTATAGGGGGGGCTTCATACAATAGCAATCAGCCCCAGCATTTT	CASSIGGASYNSNQPQHF
13	TRBV24-1	many	NA	TRBJ2-2	TGTGCCACCAGTGACCAACAAACCGGGGAGCTGTTTTTT	CATSDQQTGELFF